These T cell receptor beta chains were read from a single sample in a study of cytomegalovirus exposure and HLA in healthy donors. Sequenced by immunoSEQ multiplex PCR; TCRdb stores in-frame clones only, minus some. The sample contains more than 85,000 clones, 79% of which appear only once. The specimen was PBMCs. These receptors were taken from a man aged 30-40 years in good health and CMV-seropositive. Each CDR3 is given with its conserved first and last residue. A D gene is named only where the DNA matches it firmly. The size field is filled for only some rows; it gives once, few, many or a size class.

>NA|TRBV2|12|TRBD1|TRBJ1-2
CASRGQGYGYTF
TGTGCCAGCAGGGGACAGGGGTATGGCTACACCTTC
>NA|TRBV6-5|16|TRBD2|TRBJ2-7
CASSYDRRGGSYEQYF
TGTGCCAGCAGTTACGACAGGCGGGGGGGTTCCTACGAGCAGTACTTC
>NA|TRBV6-5|14|TRBD1|TRBJ2-1
CASRGQDVYNEQFF
TGTGCCAGCAGGGGACAGGACGTCTACAATGAGCAGTTCTTC
>few|TRBV6-6|14|TRBD2|TRBJ2-7
CASSPLAGSYEQYF
TGTGCCAGCAGCCCACTAGCGGGGTCCTACGAGCAGTACTTC
>NA|TRBV5-1|17|TRBD1|TRBJ1-6
CASSLNGQGRDNSPLHF
TGCGCCAGCAGCTTAAATGGACAGGGGAGGGATAATTCACCCCTCCACTTT
>NA|TRBV29-1|13|NA|TRBJ2-5
CSVEGEGVETQYF
TGCAGCGTCGAGGGGGAGGGGGTAGAGACCCAGTACTTC
>NA|TRBV15|15|NA|TRBJ2-5
CATSRDAGSGETQYF
TGTGCCACCAGCAGAGATGCCGGGAGTGGGGAGACCCAGTACTTC
>NA|TRBV27|16|NA|TRBJ2-3
CASSLASGGNTDTQYF
TGTGCCAGCAGTTTAGCGTCTGGCGGAAACACAGATACGCAGTATTTT
>NA|TRBV10-3|14|NA|TRBJ2-7
CAISESAQAYEQYF
TGTGCCATCAGTGAGTCAGCCCAAGCCTACGAGCAGTACTTC
>NA|TRBV19|15|TRBD2|TRBJ2-2
CASTSGGANTGELFF
TGTGCCAGTACTAGCGGGGGGGCTAACACCGGGGAGCTGTTTTTT
>NA|TRBV5-1|19|NA|TRBJ2-1
CASSFNTRTSWGEYNEQFF
TGCGCCAGCAGCTTCAACACCCGGACATCCTGGGGGGAGTATAATGAGCAGTTCTTC
>NA|TRBV11-2|13|TRBD1|TRBJ1-2
CASRRQGVDGYTF
TGTGCCAGCAGGAGACAGGGCGTCGATGGCTACACCTTC
>once|TRBV4-3|15|TRBD1|TRBJ1-2
CASSQGQGVYYGYTF
TGCGCCAGCAGCCAAGGACAGGGGGTATACTATGGCTACACCTTC
>NA|TRBV5-5|15|TRBD1|TRBJ2-7
CASSLAGTGSYEQYF
TGTGCCAGCAGCTTGGCCGGGACAGGCTCCTACGAGCAGTACTTC
>many|TRBV5-4|16|TRBD1|TRBJ1-2
CASSSPSAGGYNGYTF
TGTGCCAGCAGTTCCCCTTCGGCAGGGGGATATAATGGCTACACCTTC